This T cell receptor (beta chain) was sequenced in a study of blood T cell repertoires in COVID-19 (dated by TCRdb to the early 2020s). Concerning the study at large: The collaborator samples originated in the United States, Italy and Spain and spanned the acute and convalescent phases of COVID-19. Where available, HLA class I and class II types were taken from metadata supplied by the sample provider and were not determined by assay-based typing. The prospective study material was composed of cDNA or gDNA derived from T cells, B-cell-depleted T cells, or PBMCs. The repertoires were released in a freely available public database meant as a resource for research on the immune response to SARS-CoV-2. The dataset comprised deeply sampled blood TCRbeta repertoires from subjects exposed to, actively infected with, or recovered from COVID-19. Nearly every sample came with metadata listing a de-identified subject ID, COVID-19 status, age in years and sex. The samples were drawn from two sources: the first 160 participants of the ongoing ImmuneRACE study, and over 950 subjects contributed by 6 global collaborators. The paper's findings and limits, for the study overall: How much clinical and demographic metadata was included differed by source and by participant, and the metadata was provided uncurated.

Of note for this clone: Its cognate antigen has yet to be identified. Qualities for individual bases were not recorded, and no much larger clone is one base off.

The collaborating institutions used their own protocols to collect whole blood in K2EDTA tubes. Collaborator samples were shipped for TCRbeta analysis as frozen whole blood, isolated PBMCs, or DNA extracted from either sample type. The immunoSEQ Assay, a bias-controlled multiplex PCR, was used to amplify TCRbeta CDR3 regions from genomic DNA. As for the authors' bioinformatics: The number of nucleated cells in each sample was estimated from the amplification of reference gene primers within the assay. To quantify the absolute abundance of each unique TCRbeta CDR3 rearrangement, sequence reads were collapsed and filtered. For each sample, productive Simpson clonality was calculated by taking the square root of Simpson's diversity index across productive rearrangements. TCRdb stores this immuneACCESS table with in-frame sequences only. Part of the clones is absent; in the studies checked, under half of the shortfall reflects unresolved V genes, and no reason is known for the rest. V, J and clone size were drawn from that table, and D and trimming were deduced from the DNA. For this sample the table gives about 90,000 clones, of which just under 85% were detected only once. The ten largest clones take up approximately 12% of the sample.

CDR1 and CDR2 are drawn from the germline V gene (reference sequence): LNHDA, SQIVND. The CDR3 covers 14 residues, taking in both the cysteine and the phenylalanine. The only DNA kept is the CDR3, 42 bases in frame from the first base. V was cut back by 6 bases and J by 2 bases, leaving a gap of 8 bases between them. This TCR was recovered from a woman between 70 and 85 years old with active or convalescent COVID-19. The rearranged segments are TRBV19 and TRBJ1-6, with the D gene uncertain. Sequencing was done on a sample of peripheral blood. The CDR3 protein: CASRPGTYNSPLHF. The DNA reads TGTGCCAGTAGACCGGGGACCTATAATTCACCCCTCCACTTT. Joined to the reference TRBV19 and TRBJ1-6 proteins, this CDR3 gives the full variable domain: DGGITQSPKYLFRKEGQNVTLSCEQNLNHDAMYWYRQDPGQGLRLIYYSQIVNDFQKGDIAEGYSVSREKKESFPLTVTSAQKNPTAFYLCASRPGTYNSPLHFGNGTRLTVT.